A selection of T cell receptor beta chains follows, all from one sample in a study of cytomegalovirus exposure and HLA in healthy donors. Only in-frame clones appear in the TCRdb table, and some are missing; sequencing was by immunoSEQ multiplex PCR. The sample has fewer than 200,000 clones; roughly four fifths are singletons. The material sequenced was PBMCs. Receptors originate from a man aged 50-59 years in good health and CMV-seropositive. The CDR3 runs from the conserved cysteine through the conserved F or W. D genes are given only for firm matches. Only part of the rows carry a size: once, few, many, or a class if the clone is expanded.

clone_size | j_call | d_call | v_call | cdr3_aa | cdr3_nt
NA | TRBJ1-1 | NA | TRBV6-6 | CASRWGGETEAFF | TGTGCCAGCCGATGGGGGGGAGAGACTGAAGCTTTCTTT
NA | TRBJ2-5 | NA | TRBV28 | CASSLTASRGRQYF | TGTGCCAGCAGTCTCACCGCCTCGCGGGGGCGTCAGTACTTC
NA | TRBJ1-3 | NA | TRBV28 | CASSSNIDGHSGNTIYF | TGTGCCAGCAGTTCCAATATCGACGGACACTCTGGAAACACCATATATTTT
NA | TRBJ2-1 | TRBD2 | TRBV6-6 | CASSRLAIRSYNEQFF | TGTGCCAGCAGCCGACTAGCGATCCGTTCCTACAATGAGCAGTTCTTC
NA | TRBJ1-5 | TRBD1 | TRBV19 | CASSKTGGGNQPQHF | TGTGCCAGTAGTAAAACAGGGGGAGGCAATCAGCCCCAGCATTTT
once | TRBJ2-3 | NA | TRBV18 | CASSPSGESTQYF | TGTGCCAGCTCACCGTCAGGGGAATCGACGCAGTATTTT
NA | TRBJ2-7 | TRBD2 | TRBV9 | CASSGRGASGILSYEQYF | TGTGCCAGCAGCGGACGTGGAGCTAGCGGGATTCTTTCCTACGAGCAGTACTTC
NA | TRBJ2-3 | NA | TRBV5-1 | CASSLARGGTDTQYF | TGCGCCAGCAGCTTGGCCCGCGGGGGCACAGATACGCAGTATTTT
NA | TRBJ2-3 | TRBD1 | TRBV30 | CAWDRLKGASDTQYF | TGTGCCTGGGACCGGCTCAAGGGGGCATCCGATACGCAGTATTTT
once | TRBJ1-1 | NA | TRBV19 | CASSTTGDTEAFF | TGTGCCAGTAGTACGACAGGTGACACTGAAGCTTTCTTT
NA | TRBJ1-3 | NA | TRBV7-9 | CASSLASGNTIYF | TGTGCCAGCAGCTTGGCCTCTGGAAACACCATATATTTT
few | TRBJ2-1 | TRBD2 | TRBV4-1 | CASSQGVVGAGGRNEQFF | TGCGCCAGCAGCCAAGGGGTCGTCGGAGCGGGGGGGCGCAATGAGCAGTTCTTC
few | TRBJ2-2 | TRBD2 | TRBV28 | CASSPLAGGPGELFF | TGTGCCAGCAGTCCCCTAGCGGGGGGGCCCGGGGAGCTGTTTTTT
NA | TRBJ2-5 | TRBD2 | TRBV10-3 | CAISESAGVGQETQYF | TGTGCCATCAGTGAGTCTGCGGGAGTGGGGCAGGAGACCCAGTACTTC
NA | TRBJ2-6 | NA | TRBV29-1 | CSVGGSGSGANVLTF | TGCAGCGTAGGCGGAAGTGGCTCTGGGGCCAACGTCCTGACTTTC
few | TRBJ1-6 | NA | TRBV6-1 | CASSEDSSSYNSPLHF | TGTGCCAGCAGTGAAGACAGCAGCTCCTATAATTCACCCCTCCACTTT
NA | TRBJ2-7 | NA | TRBV6-1 | CASSVDNSYEQYF | TGTGCCAGCAGTGTTGACAACTCCTACGAGCAGTACTTC
NA | TRBJ1-1 | TRBD1 | TRBV5-5 | CASSYRTGTMNTEAFF | TGTGCCAGCAGCTACCGGACAGGGACAATGAACACTGAAGCTTTCTTT
NA | TRBJ1-1 | NA | TRBV7-9 | CSSSPREGKENTEAFF | TGTTCCAGCAGCCCACGGGAGGGGAAGGAGAACACTGAAGCTTTCTTT
NA | TRBJ1-5 | NA | TRBV28 | CASSQQGFTGNQPQHF | TGTGCCAGCAGCCAACAGGGATTTACGGGCAATCAGCCCCAGCATTTT
NA | TRBJ2-1 | NA | TRBV19 | CASSMASALNNEQFF | TGTGCCAGTAGTATGGCTAGCGCACTCAACAATGAGCAGTTCTTC
NA | TRBJ2-7 | NA | TRBV5-6 | CASSLPGHEQYF | TGTGCCAGCAGCTTGCCAGGGCACGAGCAGTACTTC
NA | TRBJ2-2 | TRBD2 | TRBV19 | CASSSPGTSGSSAGELFF | TGTGCCAGTAGTTCCCCCGGGACTAGCGGGAGTAGCGCCGGGGAGCTGTTTTTT
NA | TRBJ1-4 | NA | TRBV5-1 | CASSLGQFNEKLFF | TGCGCCAGCAGCTTGGGCCAGTTTAATGAAAAACTGTTTTTT
NA | TRBJ2-3 | TRBD2 | TRBV7-2 | CASSLQTSGGTDTQYF | TGTGCCAGCAGCTTACAGACTAGCGGGGGCACAGATACGCAGTATTTT
NA | TRBJ1-1 | TRBD1 | TRBV29-1 | CSVDRGNTEAFF | TGCAGCGTGGACAGGGGAAACACTGAAGCTTTCTTT
few | TRBJ2-7 | NA | TRBV19 | CASSMPGLPDQYF | TGTGCCAGTAGTATGCCGGGACTGCCCGATCAGTACTTC
NA | TRBJ2-5 | NA | TRBV4-3 | CASSQDPAETQYF | TGCGCCAGCAGCCAAGATCCCGCGGAGACCCAGTACTTC
NA | TRBJ2-1 | NA | TRBV7-9 | CASSRPVRDNEQFF | TGTGCCAGCAGCCGACCTGTCAGGGACAATGAGCAGTTCTTC
NA | TRBJ2-3 | NA | TRBV27 | CASSFQGGSDTQYF | TGCGCCAGCAGTTTTCAGGGTGGGTCAGATACGCAGTATTTT
NA | TRBJ2-5 | NA | TRBV28 | CASSLVGVQETQYF | TGTGCCAGCAGCCTCGTGGGCGTACAAGAGACCCAGTACTTC
NA | TRBJ2-7 | NA | TRBV28 | CASSRYTGVAEQYF | TGTGCCAGCAGCCGATACACAGGTGTGGCCGAGCAGTACTTC
NA | TRBJ2-1 | TRBD1 | TRBV2 | CASGDRGNEQFF | TGTGCCAGCGGGGACAGGGGTAATGAGCAGTTCTTC
NA | TRBJ2-2 | TRBD2 | TRBV19 | CASSRTSGLLSAGELFF | TGTGCCAGCTCCAGGACTAGCGGGCTCCTAAGCGCCGGGGAGCTGTTTTTT
few | TRBJ2-1 | NA | TRBV11-2 | CASSLGAGANNEQFF | TGTGCCAGCAGCTTAGGTGCGGGGGCGAACAATGAGCAGTTCTTC
NA | TRBJ2-1 | NA | TRBV28 | CASRSTIGLIDEQFF | TGTGCCAGCAGATCGACTATAGGGTTAATCGATGAGCAGTTCTTC
NA | TRBJ1-5 | NA | TRBV6-1 | CASNRQPQHF | TGTGCCAGCAATCGTCAGCCCCAGCATTTT
NA | TRBJ1-3 | NA | TRBV4-3 | CASSPRIGAGNTIYF | TGCGCCAGCAGCCCCCGTATCGGGGCTGGAAACACCATATATTTT
NA | TRBJ1-2 | NA | TRBV6-1 | CASTPGLGGYTF | TGTGCCAGCACTCCAGGGTTGGGTGGCTACACCTTC
NA | TRBJ1-1 | NA | TRBV7-3 | CASSPGHQNTEAFF | TGTGCCAGCAGCCCCGGACACCAGAACACTGAAGCTTTCTTT
few | TRBJ1-1 | NA | TRBV10-3 | CAISRDTQDTEAFF | TGTGCCATCAGCCGGGACACTCAGGACACTGAAGCTTTCTTT
once | TRBJ2-1 | NA | TRBV2 | CASIRDGGIAEQFF | TGTGCCAGTATAAGGGACGGAGGGATAGCGGAGCAGTTCTTC
NA | TRBJ1-2 | TRBD1 | TRBV28 | CASSFGTAYGYTF | TGTGCCAGCAGTTTCGGGACAGCCTATGGCTACACCTTC